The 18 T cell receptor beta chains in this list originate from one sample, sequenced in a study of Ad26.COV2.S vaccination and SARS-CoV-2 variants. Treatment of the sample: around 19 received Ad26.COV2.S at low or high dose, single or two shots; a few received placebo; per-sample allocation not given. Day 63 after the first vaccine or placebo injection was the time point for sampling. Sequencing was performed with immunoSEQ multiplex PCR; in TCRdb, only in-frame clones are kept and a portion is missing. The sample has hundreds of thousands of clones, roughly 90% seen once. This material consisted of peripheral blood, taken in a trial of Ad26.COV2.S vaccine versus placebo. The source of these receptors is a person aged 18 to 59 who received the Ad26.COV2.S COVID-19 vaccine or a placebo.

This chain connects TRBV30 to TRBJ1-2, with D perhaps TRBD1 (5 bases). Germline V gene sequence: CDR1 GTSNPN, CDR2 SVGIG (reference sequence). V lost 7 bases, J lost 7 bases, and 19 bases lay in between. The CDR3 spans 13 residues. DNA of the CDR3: TGTGCCTTGAACCCTACGGGGGTCGGTGGCTACACCTTC. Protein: CALNPTGVGGYTF.

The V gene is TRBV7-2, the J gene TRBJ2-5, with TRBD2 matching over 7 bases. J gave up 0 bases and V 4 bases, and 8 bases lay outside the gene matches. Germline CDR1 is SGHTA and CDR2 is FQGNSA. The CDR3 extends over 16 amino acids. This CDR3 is CASSSRLATYQETQYF. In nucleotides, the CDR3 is TGTGCCAGCAGCTCCAGACTAGCAACGTACCAAGAGACCCAGTACTTC.

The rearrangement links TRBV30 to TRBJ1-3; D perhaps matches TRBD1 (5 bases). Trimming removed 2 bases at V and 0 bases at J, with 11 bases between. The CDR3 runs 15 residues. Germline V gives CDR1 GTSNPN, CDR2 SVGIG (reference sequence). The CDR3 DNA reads TGTGCCTGGAGTTTCCCAGGGAGCTCTGGAAACACCATATATTTT. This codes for CAWSFPGSSGNTIYF.

In nucleotides, the CDR3 is TGTGCCAGCAGTGAGACAGCGAACACCGGGGAGCTGTTTTTT. Translation: CASSETANTGELFF. V is TRBV2 and J is TRBJ2-2; the D gene is possibly TRBD1 (5 bases). Trimming removed 3 bases at V and 0 bases at J, with 5 bases between. CDR1 and CDR2 from the germline V gene are SNHLY and FYNNEI. The CDR3 runs 14 residues. Together with reference TRBV2 and TRBJ2-2, the CDR3 gives the full variable domain: EPEVTQTPSHQVTQMGQEVILRCVPISNHLYFYWYRQILGQKVEFLVSFYNNEISEKSEIFDDQFSVERPDGSNFTLKIRSTKLEDSAMYFCASSETANTGELFFGEGSRLTVL.

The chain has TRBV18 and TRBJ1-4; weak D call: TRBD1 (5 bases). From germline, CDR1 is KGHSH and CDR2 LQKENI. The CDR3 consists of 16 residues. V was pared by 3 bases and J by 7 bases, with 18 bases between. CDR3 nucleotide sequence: TGTGCCAGCTCACCGGGGACCCCCAAGGTCGGTGAAAAACTGTTTTTT. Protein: CASSPGTPKVGEKLFF.

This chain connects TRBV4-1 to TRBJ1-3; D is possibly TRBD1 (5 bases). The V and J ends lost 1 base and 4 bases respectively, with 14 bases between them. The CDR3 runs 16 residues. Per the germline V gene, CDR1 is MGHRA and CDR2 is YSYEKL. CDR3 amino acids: CASSQVGQGAGNTIYF. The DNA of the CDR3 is TGCGCCAGCAGCCAAGTAGGCCAGGGCGCGGGAAACACCATATATTTT.

CDR3 in amino acids: CASSSPKDSYNEQFF. CDR3 bases: TGTGCCAGCAGCTCCCCTAAGGACAGCTACAATGAGCAGTTCTTC. The chain combines TRBV7-9 with TRBJ2-1, with D tentatively TRBD1 (6 bases). CDR1 and CDR2 from the germline V gene are SEHNR and FQNEAQ (reference sequence). There are 15 residues in the CDR3. V was shortened by 4 bases and J by 3 bases, with 13 bases between the two germline ends.

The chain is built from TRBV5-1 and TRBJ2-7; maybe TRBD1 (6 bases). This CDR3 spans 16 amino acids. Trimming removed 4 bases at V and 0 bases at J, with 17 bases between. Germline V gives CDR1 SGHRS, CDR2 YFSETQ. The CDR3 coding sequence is TGCGCCAGCAGCGGATTAACAGGGAGAAGCTCCTACGAGCAGTACTTC. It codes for CASSGLTGRSSYEQYF.

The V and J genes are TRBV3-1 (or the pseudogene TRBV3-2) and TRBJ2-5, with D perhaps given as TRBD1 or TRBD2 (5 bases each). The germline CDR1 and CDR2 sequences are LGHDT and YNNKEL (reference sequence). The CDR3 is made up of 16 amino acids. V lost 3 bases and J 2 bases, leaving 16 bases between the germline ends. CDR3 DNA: TGTGCCAGCAGCCACCGGGACCCCGGGGCGCAAGAGACCCAGTACTTC. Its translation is CASSHRDPGAQETQYF.

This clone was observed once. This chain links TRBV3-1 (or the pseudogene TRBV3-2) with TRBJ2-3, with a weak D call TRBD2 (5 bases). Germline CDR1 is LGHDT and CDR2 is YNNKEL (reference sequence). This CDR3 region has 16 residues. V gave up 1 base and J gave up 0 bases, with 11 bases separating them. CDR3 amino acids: CASSQVRRASTDTQYF. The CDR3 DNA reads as TGTGCCAGCAGCCAAGTTCGGCGGGCTAGCACAGATACGCAGTATTTT.

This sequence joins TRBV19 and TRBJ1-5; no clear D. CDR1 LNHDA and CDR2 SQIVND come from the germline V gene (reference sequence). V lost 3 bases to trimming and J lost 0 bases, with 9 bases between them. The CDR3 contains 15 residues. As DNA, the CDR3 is TGTGCCAGTAGTATTACGGTCTATAGCAATCAGCCCCAGCATTTT. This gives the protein CASSITVYSNQPQHF.

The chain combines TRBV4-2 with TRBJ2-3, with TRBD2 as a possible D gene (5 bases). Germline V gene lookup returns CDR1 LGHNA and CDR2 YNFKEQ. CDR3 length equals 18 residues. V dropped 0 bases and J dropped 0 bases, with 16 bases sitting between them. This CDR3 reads CASSQEARTLVSTDTQYF. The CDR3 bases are TGTGCCAGCAGCCAAGAGGCCCGGACTTTGGTGAGCACAGATACGCAGTATTTT.

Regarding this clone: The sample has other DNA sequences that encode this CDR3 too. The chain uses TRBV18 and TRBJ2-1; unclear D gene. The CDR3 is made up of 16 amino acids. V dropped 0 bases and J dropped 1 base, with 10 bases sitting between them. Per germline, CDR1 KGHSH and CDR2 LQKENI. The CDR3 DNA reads TGTGCCAGCTCACCACCGGGCGGAGCTTCCTACAATGAGCAGTTCTTC. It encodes CASSPPGGASYNEQFF.

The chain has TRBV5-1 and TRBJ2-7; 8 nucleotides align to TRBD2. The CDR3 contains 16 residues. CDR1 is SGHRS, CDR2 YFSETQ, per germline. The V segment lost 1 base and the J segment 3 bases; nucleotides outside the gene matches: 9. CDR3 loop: CASSLFSGGNNYEQYF. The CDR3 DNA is TGCGCCAGCAGCTTGTTCTCGGGAGGGAACAACTACGAGCAGTACTTC. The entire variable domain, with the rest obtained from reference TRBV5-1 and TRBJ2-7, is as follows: KAGVTQTPRYLIKTRGQQVTLSCSPISGHRSVSWYQQTPGQGLQFLFEYFSETQRNKGNFPGRFSGRQFSNSRSEMNVSTLELGDSALYLCASSLFSGGNNYEQYFGPGTRLTVT.

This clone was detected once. The CDR3 nucleotides are TGCGCCAGCAGCTTGAGGGGACTAGGCGACGAGCAGTACTTC. Protein sequence: CASSLRGLGDEQYF. This chain connects TRBV5-1 to TRBJ2-7; 8 nucleotides align to TRBD2. CDR1 is SGHRS, CDR2 YFSETQ, per germline. This CDR3 has 14 amino acids. Trimming at V came to 1 base and at J to 5 bases, leaving 5 bases not matched to a gene.

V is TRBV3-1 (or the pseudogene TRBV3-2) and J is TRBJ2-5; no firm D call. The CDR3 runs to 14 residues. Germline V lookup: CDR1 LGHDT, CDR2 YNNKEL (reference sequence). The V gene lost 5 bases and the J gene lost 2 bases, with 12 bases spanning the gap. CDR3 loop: CASSDDSLQETQYF. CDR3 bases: TGTGCCAGCAGCGATGACTCATTACAAGAGACCCAGTACTTC.

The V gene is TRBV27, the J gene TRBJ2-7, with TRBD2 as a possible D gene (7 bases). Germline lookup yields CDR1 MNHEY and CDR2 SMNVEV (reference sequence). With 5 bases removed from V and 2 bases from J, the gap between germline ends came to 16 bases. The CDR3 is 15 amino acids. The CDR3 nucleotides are TGTGCCAGCAGTGACCGGGGGGCTGGTCCCTACGAGCAGTACTTC. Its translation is CASSDRGAGPYEQYF.

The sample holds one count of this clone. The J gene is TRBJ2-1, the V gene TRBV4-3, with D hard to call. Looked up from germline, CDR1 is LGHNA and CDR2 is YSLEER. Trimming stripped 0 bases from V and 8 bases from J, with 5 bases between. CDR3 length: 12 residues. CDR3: CASSQDRDEQFF. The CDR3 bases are TGCGCCAGCAGCCAAGATCGGGATGAGCAGTTCTTC.